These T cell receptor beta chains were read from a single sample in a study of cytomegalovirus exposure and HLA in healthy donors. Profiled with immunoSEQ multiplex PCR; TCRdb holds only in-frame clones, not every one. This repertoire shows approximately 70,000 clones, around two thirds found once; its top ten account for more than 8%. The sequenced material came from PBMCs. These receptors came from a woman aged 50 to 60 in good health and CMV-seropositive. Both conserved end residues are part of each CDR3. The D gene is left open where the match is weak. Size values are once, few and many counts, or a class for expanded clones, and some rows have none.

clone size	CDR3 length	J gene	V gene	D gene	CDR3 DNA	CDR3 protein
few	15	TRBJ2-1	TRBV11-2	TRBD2	TGTGCCAGCAGCTTATCATTTTCTAGCGGGGGTGAGCAGTTCTTC	CASSLSFSSGGEQFF
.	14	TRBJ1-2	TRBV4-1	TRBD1	TGCGCCAGCAGGAATCAGGGGGGCGAGTATGGCTACACCTTC	CASRNQGGEYGYTF
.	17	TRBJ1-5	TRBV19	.	TGTGCCAGTAGTATAAGGTCCCTGGGCGCTAGCAATCAGCCCCAGCATTTT	CASSIRSLGASNQPQHF
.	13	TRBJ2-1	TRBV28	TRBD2	TGTGCCAGCAGTCTCGGGGAGGGGAATGAGCAGTTCTTC	CASSLGEGNEQFF
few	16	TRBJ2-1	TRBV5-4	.	TGTGCCAGCAGCCCGGAGTCACAAATACCCTACAATGAGCAGTTCTTC	CASSPESQIPYNEQFF
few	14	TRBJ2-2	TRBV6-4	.	TGTGCCAGCAGTGAGCAGTCGAACACCGGGGAGCTGTTTTTT	CASSEQSNTGELFF
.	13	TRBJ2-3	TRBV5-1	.	TGCGCCAGCAGCTTGTACCGGGCAGATACGCAGTATTTT	CASSLYRADTQYF
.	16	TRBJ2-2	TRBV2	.	TGTGCCAGCAGTGATGACAGAGTCCAAAACACCGGGGAGCTGTTTTTT	CASSDDRVQNTGELFF
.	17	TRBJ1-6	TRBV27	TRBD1	TGTGCCAGCAGTCAAATCAAACTCTGGACAGGGGACATTCTCCTCCACTTT	CASSQIKLWTGDILLHF
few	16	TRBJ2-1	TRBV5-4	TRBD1	TGTGCCAGCAGCTTAACGGGACAGGGTGACTTCTATGAGCAGTTCTTC	CASSLTGQGDFYEQFF
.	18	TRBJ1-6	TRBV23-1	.	TGCGCCAGCAAGCCATTTATTACAGAGAGCTCCTATAATTCACCCCTCCACTTT	CASKPFITESSYNSPLHF
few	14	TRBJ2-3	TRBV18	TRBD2	TGTGCCAGCTCACCAGGAGCGGGAGGGCGTACGCAGTATTTT	CASSPGAGGRTQYF
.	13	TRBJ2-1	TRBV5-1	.	TGCGCCAGCAGCTTGGGACAGTACAATGAGCAGTTCTTC	CASSLGQYNEQFF
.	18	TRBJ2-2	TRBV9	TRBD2	TGTGCCAGCAGCGGGACTATGCGACTAGCGGGGAGCACCGGGGAGCTGTTTTTT	CASSGTMRLAGSTGELFF
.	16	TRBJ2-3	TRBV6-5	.	TGTGCCAGCAGTTACGGCCTAGCATATGACACAGATACGCAGTATTTT	CASSYGLAYDTDTQYF
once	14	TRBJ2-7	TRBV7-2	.	TGTGCCAGCAGCAAAGAGGGCTACTCCTACGAGCAGTACTTC	CASSKEGYSYEQYF
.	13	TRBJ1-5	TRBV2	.	TGTGCCGGTCAATGGGGGAGGGATCAGCCCCAGCATTTT	CAGQWGRDQPQHF
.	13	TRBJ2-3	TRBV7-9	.	TGTGCCTCACTCCCGACTAGCACAGATACGCAGTATTTT	CASLPTSTDTQYF
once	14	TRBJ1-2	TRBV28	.	TGTGCCAGCAGTTTAGGGGGGGACGCTGGTGGCTACACCTTC	CASSLGGDAGGYTF
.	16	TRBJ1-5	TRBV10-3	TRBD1	TGTGCCATCAGTGAGGGGAGACAGGGGGGCAATCAGCCCCAGCATTTT	CAISEGRQGGNQPQHF
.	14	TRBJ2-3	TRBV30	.	TGTGCCTGGAGTGTCACAGGGCGCACAGATACGCAGTATTTT	CAWSVTGRTDTQYF
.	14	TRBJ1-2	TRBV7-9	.	TGTGCCAGCAGCTTATCCGGGTCGGGCTATGGCTACACCTTC	CASSLSGSGYGYTF
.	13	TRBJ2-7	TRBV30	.	TGTGCCTGGACGCGCGGGAACGGCTACGAGCAGTACTTC	CAWTRGNGYEQYF
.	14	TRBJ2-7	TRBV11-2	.	TGTGCCAGCAGCCCTGGACAGTTTTCCTACGAGCAGTACTTC	CASSPGQFSYEQYF
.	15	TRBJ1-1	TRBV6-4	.	TGTGCCAGCAGTCCCCGGGCGGGGGCGAGCACTGAAGCTTTCTTT	CASSPRAGASTEAFF
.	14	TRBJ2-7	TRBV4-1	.	TGCGCCAGCAGCCAAGTGCCCAGGGGCTACGAGCAGTACTTC	CASSQVPRGYEQYF
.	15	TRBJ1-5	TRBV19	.	TGTGCCAGTAGTATGCTACAGGGCTTGGATCAGCCCCAGCATTTT	CASSMLQGLDQPQHF
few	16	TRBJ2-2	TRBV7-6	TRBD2	TGTGCCAGCAGCTATAGCGGGACCGCGAACACCGGGGAGCTGTTTTTT	CASSYSGTANTGELFF
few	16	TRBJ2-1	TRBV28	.	TGTGCCAGCAGTTTTAGGAGCGGAAGTCTATACAATGAGCAGTTCTTC	CASSFRSGSLYNEQFF
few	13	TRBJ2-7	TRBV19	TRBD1	TGTGCCAGTAGTGGACAGGCACCCCACGAGCAGTACTTC	CASSGQAPHEQYF
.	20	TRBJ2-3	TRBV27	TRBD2	TGTGCCAGCAGTTTGTACGGGTTAGGGACTAGCGGGGGGGCGGTAGATACGCAGTATTTT	CASSLYGLGTSGGAVDTQYF
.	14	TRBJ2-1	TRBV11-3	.	TGTGCCAGCAGCTTAGAAGGACGAGGGCATGAGCAGTTCTTC	CASSLEGRGHEQFF
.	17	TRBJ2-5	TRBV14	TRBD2	TGTGCCAGCAGCCAACGGTTTGGGCGGGAGCTGGGAGAGACCCAGTACTTC	CASSQRFGRELGETQYF
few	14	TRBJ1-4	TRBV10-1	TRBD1	TGCGCCAGTGGACCGGGACAGGGGGATGAAAAACTGTTTTTT	CASGPGQGDEKLFF
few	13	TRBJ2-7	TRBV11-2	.	TGTGCCAGCAGCTTATCCGACAGTACCCTCATGGACTTC	CASSLSDSTLMDF
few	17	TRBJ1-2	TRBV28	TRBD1	TGTGCCAGCAGTTTCGGGACAGGGGCCCGAGAGAACTATGGCTACACCTTC	CASSFGTGARENYGYTF
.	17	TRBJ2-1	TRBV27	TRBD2	TGTGCCAGCAGTTTATCCGGTACGAGCGGGGGGGCCAATGAGCAGTTCTTC	CASSLSGTSGGANEQFF
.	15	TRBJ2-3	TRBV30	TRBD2	TGTGCCTGGAGTGTACAAGCGGGGGGCACAGATACGCAGTATTTT	CAWSVQAGGTDTQYF
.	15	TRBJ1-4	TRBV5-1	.	TGCGCCAGCAGCTTGAATAGAGGGATGGCGGGAAAACTGTTTTTT	CASSLNRGMAGKLFF
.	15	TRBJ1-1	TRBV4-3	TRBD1	TGCGCCAGCAGCCAAGATAACAGGGGGAAAACTGAAGCTTTCTTT	CASSQDNRGKTEAFF
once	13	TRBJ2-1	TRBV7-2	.	TGTGCCAGCAGCTTAGGCGGTTCCAATGAACAGTTCTTC	CASSLGGSNEQFF
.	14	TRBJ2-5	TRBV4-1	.	TGCGCCAGCAGCCAAGATTTAGGGGCAGAGACCCAGTACTTC	CASSQDLGAETQYF
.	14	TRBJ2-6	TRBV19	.	TGTGCCAGTAGTCCTAACTCTGGGGCCAACGTCCTGACTTTC	CASSPNSGANVLTF
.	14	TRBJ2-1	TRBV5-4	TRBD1	TGTGCCAGCAGCCGGGACAGGAAAAACAATGAGCAGTTCTTC	CASSRDRKNNEQFF
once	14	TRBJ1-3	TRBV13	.	TGTGCCAGCAACGAGGCGGGCTCTGGAAACACCATATATTTT	CASNEAGSGNTIYF
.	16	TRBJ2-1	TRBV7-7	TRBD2	TGTGCCAGCAGCCGGGAGAGCGGGGGGGCCTCTCATGAGCAGTTCTTC	CASSRESGGASHEQFF
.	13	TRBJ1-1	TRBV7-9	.	TGTGCCATCCCGGGCCGGTGGGGGCTTGAAGCTTTCTTT	CAIPGRWGLEAFF
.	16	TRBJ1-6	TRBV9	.	TGTGCCAGCAGCGTAGGTCCTCGGGGATATAATTCACCCCTCCACTTT	CASSVGPRGYNSPLHF
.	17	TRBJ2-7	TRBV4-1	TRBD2	TGCGCCAGCAGCCAACAGGGACTAGCGGGAGGAGGTTACGAGCAGTACTTC	CASSQQGLAGGGYEQYF
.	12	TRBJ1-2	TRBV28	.	TGTGCCAGCAAACAGGGTAACTATGGCTACACCTTC	CASKQGNYGYTF
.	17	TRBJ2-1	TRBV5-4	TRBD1	TGTGCCAGCAGCTTGGCCCCTGGGACAGGGTCCCACAATGAGCAGTTCTTC	CASSLAPGTGSHNEQFF
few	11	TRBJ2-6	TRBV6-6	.	TGTGCCAGCAGCTCGGCCAACGTCCTGACTTTC	CASSSANVLTF
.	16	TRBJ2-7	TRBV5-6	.	TGTGCCAGCAGTGAAGATAGCCCCCGTGGGTATTACGAGCAGTACTTC	CASSEDSPRGYYEQYF
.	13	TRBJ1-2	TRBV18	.	TGTGCCAGCTCACCAGCCGTAGCTGGTGGCTACACCTTC	CASSPAVAGGYTF
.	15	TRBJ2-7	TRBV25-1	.	TGTGCCAGCAGTGATTATAGTCCCTCCACAGACGGGCAGTACTTC	CASSDYSPSTDGQYF